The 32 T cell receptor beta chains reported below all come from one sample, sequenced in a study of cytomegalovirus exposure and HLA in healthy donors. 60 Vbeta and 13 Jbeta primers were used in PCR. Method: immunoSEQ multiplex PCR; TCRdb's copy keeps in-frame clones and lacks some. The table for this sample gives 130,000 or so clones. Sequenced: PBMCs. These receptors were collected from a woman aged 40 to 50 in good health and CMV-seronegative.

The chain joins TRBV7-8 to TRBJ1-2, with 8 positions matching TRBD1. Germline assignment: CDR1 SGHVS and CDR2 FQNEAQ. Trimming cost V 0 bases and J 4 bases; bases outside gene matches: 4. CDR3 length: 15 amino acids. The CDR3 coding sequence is TGTGCCAGCAGCTTAGCCGCAGGGGGCCCCTATGGCTACACCTTC. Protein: CASSLAAGGPYGYTF.

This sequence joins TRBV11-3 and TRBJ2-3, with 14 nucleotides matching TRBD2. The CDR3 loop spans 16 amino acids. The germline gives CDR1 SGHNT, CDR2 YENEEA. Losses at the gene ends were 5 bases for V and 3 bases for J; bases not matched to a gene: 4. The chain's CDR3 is CASSMTSGGATDTQYF. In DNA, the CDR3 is TGTGCCAGCAGCATGACTAGCGGGGGGGCAACAGATACGCAGTATTTT.

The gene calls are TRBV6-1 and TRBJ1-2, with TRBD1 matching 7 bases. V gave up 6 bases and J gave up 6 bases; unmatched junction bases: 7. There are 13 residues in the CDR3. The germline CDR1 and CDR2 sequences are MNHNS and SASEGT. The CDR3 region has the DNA TGTGCCAGCAGGACTGCCCAGGGGGATGGCTACACCTTC. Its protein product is CASRTAQGDGYTF.

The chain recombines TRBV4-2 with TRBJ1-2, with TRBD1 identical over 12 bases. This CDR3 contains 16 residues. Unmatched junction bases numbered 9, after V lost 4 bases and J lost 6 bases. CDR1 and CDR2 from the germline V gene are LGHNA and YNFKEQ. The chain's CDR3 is CASSLGTGGGVDGYTF. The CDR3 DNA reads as TGTGCCAGCAGCCTCGGGACAGGGGGCGGGGTGGATGGCTACACCTTC.

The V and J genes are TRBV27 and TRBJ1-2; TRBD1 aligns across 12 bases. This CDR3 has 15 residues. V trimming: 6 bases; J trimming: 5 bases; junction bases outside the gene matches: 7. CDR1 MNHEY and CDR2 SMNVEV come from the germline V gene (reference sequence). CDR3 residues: CASRLGQGAGYGYTF. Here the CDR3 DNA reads TGTGCCAGCAGACTGGGACAGGGGGCAGGGTATGGCTACACCTTC.

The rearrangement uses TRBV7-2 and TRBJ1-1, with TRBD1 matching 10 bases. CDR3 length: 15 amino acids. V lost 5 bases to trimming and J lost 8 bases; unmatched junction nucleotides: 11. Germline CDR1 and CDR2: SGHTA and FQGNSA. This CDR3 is CASSQNYRTGGEAFF. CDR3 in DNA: TGTGCCAGCAGCCAAAATTACAGGACAGGGGGAGAAGCTTTCTTT.

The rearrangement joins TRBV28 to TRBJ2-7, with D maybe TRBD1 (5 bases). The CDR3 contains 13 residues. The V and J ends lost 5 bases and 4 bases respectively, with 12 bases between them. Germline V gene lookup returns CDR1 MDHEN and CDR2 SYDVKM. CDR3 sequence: CASSPPTGYEQYV. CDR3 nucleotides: TGTGCCAGCAGTCCCCCAACAGGATACGAGCAGTACGTC.

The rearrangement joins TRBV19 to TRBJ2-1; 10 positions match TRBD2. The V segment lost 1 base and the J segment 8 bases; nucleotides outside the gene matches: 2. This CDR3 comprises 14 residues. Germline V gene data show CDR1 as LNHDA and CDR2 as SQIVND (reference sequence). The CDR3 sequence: CASSIASGGDEQFF. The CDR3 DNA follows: TGTGCCAGTAGTATAGCGAGCGGGGGGGATGAGCAGTTCTTC.

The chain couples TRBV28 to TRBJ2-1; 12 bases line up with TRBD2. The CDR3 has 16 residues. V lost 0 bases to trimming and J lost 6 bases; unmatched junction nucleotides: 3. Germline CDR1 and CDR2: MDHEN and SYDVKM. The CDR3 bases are TGTGCCAGCAGTTTATGGGGACTAGCGGGCCCCAATGAGCAGTTCTTC. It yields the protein CASSLWGLAGPNEQFF.

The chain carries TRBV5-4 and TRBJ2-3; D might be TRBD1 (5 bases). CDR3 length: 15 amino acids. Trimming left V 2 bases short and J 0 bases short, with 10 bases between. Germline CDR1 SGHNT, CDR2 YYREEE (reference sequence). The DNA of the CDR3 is TGTGCCAGCAGCTTTGGGGCTTCTAGCACAGATACGCAGTATTTT. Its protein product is CASSFGASSTDTQYF. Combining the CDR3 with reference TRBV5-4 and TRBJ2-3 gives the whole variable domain ETGVTQSPTHLIKTRGQQVTLRCSSQSGHNTVSWYQQALGQGPQFIFQYYREEENGRGNFPPRFSGLQFPNYSSELNVNALELDDSALYLCASSFGASSTDTQYFGPGTRLTVL.

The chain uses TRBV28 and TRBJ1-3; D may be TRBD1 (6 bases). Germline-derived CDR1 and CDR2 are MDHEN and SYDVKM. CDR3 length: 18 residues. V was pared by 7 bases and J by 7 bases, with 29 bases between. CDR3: CASMTRGRGSRLGNTIYF. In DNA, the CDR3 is TGTGCCAGCATGACAAGGGGCAGGGGATCCCGCTTGGGGAACACCATATATTTT.

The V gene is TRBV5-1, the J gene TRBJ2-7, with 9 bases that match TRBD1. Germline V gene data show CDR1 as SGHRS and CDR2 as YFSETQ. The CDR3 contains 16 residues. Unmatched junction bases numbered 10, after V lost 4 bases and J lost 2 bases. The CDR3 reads CASSLAAGTGTYEQYF. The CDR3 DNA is TGCGCCAGCAGCCTGGCGGCCGGGACAGGGACCTACGAGCAGTACTTC.

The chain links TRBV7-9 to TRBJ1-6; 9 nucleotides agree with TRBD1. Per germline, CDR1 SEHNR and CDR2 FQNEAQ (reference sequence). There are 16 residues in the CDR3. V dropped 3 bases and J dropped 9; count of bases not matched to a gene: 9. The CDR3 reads CASSFIEQGAVSPLHF. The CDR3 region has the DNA TGTGCCAGCAGCTTCATTGAACAGGGGGCTGTTTCACCCCTCCACTTT.

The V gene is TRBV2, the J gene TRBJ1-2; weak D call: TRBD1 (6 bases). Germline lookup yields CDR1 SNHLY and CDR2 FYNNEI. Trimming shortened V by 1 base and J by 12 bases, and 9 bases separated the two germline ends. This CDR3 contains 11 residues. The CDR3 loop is CASSEEQGHTF. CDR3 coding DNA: TGTGCCAGCAGTGAAGAACAGGGCCACACCTTC.

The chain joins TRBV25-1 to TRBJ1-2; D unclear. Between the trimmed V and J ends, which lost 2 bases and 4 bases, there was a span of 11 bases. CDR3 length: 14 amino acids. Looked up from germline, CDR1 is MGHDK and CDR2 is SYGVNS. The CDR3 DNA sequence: TGTGCCAGCAGTGAAACGCTCGAGGCCTATGGCTACACCTTC. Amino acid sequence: CASSETLEAYGYTF.

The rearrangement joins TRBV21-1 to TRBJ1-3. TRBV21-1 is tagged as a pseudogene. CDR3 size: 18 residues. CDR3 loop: CASSKVKRETETGNTIYF. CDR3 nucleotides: TGTGCCAGCAGCAAAGTCAAGAGGGAAACGGAAACTGGAAACACCATATATTTT.

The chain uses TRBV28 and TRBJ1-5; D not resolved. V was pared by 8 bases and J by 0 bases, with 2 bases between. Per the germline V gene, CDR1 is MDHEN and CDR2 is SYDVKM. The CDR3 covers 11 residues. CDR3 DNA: TGTGCCAGCTATAGCAATCAGCCCCAGCATTTT. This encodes CASYSNQPQHF.

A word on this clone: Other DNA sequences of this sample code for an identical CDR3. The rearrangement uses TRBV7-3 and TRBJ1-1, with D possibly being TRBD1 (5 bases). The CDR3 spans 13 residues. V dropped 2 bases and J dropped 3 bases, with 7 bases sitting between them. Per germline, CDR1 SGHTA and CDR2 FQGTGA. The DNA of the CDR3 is TGTGCCAGCAGCTTACAGGGTTACACTGAAGCTTTCTTT. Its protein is CASSLQGYTEAFF.

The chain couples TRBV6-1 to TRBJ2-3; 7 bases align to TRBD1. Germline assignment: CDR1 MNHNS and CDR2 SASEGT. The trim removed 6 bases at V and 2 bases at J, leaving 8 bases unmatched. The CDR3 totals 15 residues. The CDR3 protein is CASRKGAANTDTQYF. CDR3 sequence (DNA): TGTGCCAGCAGGAAGGGGGCAGCCAACACAGATACGCAGTATTTT.

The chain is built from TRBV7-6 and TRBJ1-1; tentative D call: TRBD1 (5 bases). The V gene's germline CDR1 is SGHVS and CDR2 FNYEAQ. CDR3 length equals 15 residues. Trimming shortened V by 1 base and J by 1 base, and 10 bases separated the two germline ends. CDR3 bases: TGTGCCAGCAGCTTAGGCCCAGGGTGGAACACTGAAGCTTTCTTT. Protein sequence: CASSLGPGWNTEAFF. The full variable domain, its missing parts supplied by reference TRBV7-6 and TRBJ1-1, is GAGVSQSPRYKVTKRGQDVALRCDPISGHVSLYWYRQALGQGPEFLTYFNYEAQQDKSGLPNDRFSAERPEGSISTLTIQRTEQRDSAMYRCASSLGPGWNTEAFFGQGTRLTVV.

CDR3 coding DNA: TGTGCCAGCAGTGAACGCGGGGGTCAGCCCCAGCATTTT. This gives the protein CASSERGGQPQHF. The V gene is TRBV6-1, the J gene TRBJ1-5; D perhaps matches TRBD1 (5 bases). Germline values: CDR1 MNHNS, CDR2 SASEGT. Trimming shortened V by 2 bases and J by 6 bases, and 8 bases separated the two germline ends. The CDR3 has 13 amino acids.

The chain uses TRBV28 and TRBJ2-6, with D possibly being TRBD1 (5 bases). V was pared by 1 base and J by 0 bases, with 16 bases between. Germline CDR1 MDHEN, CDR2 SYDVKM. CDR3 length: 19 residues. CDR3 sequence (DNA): TGTGCCAGCAGTTTATATGCAGGGCGACCGAGCTCTGGGGCCAACGTCCTGACTTTC. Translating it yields CASSLYAGRPSSGANVLTF.

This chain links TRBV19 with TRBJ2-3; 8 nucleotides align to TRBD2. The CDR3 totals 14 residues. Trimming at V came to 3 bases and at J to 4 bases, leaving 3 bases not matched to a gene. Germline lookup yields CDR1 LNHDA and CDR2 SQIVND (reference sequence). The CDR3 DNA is TGTGCCAGTAGTATCGGACTAGCCCCAGATACGCAGTATTTT. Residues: CASSIGLAPDTQYF.

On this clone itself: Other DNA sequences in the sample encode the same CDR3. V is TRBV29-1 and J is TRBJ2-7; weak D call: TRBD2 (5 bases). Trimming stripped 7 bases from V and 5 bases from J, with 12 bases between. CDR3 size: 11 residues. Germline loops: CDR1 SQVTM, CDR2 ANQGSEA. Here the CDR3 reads CSGRTGNEQYF. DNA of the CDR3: TGCAGCGGCAGGACGGGGAACGAGCAGTACTTC.

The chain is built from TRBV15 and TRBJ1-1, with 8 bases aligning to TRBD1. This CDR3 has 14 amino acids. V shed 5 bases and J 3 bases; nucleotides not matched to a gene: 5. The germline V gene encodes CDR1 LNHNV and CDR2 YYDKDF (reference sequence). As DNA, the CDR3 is TGTGCCACCAGCGGATCGACAGGGGACACTGAAGCTTTCTTT. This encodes CATSGSTGDTEAFF. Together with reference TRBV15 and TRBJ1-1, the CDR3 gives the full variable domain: DAMVIQNPRYQVTQFGKPVTLSCSQTLNHNVMYWYQQKSSQAPKLLFHYYDKDFNNEADTPDNFQSRRPNTSFCFLDIRSPGLGDTAMYLCATSGSTGDTEAFFGQGTRLTVV.

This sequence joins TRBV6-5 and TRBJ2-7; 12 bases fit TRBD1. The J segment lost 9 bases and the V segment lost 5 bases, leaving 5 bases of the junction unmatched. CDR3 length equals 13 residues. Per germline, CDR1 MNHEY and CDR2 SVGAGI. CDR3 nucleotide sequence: TGTGCCAGCAGTGCGGGACAGGGGGCACGGCAGTACGTC. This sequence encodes CASSAGQGARQYV.

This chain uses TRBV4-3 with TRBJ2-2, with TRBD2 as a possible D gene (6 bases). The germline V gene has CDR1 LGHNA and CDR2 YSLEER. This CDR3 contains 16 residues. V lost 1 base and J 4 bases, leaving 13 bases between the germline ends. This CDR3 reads CASSQVLGGGTGELFF. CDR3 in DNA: TGCGCCAGCAGCCAAGTTTTGGGGGGAGGCACCGGGGAGCTGTTTTTT.

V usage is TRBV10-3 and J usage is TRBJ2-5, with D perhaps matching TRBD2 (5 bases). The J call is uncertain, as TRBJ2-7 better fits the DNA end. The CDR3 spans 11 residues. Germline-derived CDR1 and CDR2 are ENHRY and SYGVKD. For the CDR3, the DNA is TGTGCCATGAGGACTGATTACGAGCAGTACTTC. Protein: CAMRTDYEQYF.

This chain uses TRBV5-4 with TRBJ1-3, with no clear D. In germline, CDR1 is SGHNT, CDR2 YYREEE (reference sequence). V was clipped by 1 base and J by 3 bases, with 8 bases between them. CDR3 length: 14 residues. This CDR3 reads CASSLPGFGNTIYF. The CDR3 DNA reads TGTGCCAGCAGCTTGCCCGGGTTTGGAAACACCATATATTTT.

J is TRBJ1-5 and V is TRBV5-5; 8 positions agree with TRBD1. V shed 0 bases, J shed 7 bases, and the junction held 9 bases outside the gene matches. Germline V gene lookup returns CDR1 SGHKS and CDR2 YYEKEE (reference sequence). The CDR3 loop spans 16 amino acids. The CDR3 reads CASSLGPRGRGQPQHF. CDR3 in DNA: TGTGCCAGCAGCTTGGGCCCCAGGGGGCGCGGGCAGCCCCAGCATTTT.

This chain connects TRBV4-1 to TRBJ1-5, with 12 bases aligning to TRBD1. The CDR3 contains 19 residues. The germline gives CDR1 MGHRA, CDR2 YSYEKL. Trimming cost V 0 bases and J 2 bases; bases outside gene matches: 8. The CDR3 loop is CASSQETDGTGGGNQPQHF. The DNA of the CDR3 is TGCGCCAGCAGCCAAGAGACGGATGGGACAGGGGGCGGCAATCAGCCCCAGCATTTT.

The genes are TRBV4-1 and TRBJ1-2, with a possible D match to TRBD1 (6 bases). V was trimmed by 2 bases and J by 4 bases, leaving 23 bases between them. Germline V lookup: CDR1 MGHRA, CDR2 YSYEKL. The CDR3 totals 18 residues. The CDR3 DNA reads TGCGCCAGCAGCCAAAAGGTGCTCCGGGACACCCAGCGCTATGGCTACACCTTC. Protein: CASSQKVLRDTQRYGYTF.